The source of this T cell receptor beta chain is a study of blood T cell repertoires in COVID-19. Looking at the study overall: Sites in the United States, Italy and Spain provided acute and convalescent COVID-19 samples.

In the original processing: Amplification from reference gene primers served as the basis for estimated nucleated cell counts. Method: immunoSEQ multiplex PCR; TCRdb's copy keeps in-frame clones and lacks some. That table supplies the V and J calls and clone size; D and trimming were determined from the DNA. The table records a few hundred thousand clones, about 85% of them present only once. Participants' reported clinical history set cohort assignment. Sequencing was done on a sample of PBMCs or T cells enriched from blood (not recorded which). This clonotype was obtained from a woman between 25 and 40 years old who had recovered from COVID-19.

CDR3 residues: CASSKLGRDYGYTF. In DNA, the CDR3 is TGTGCCAGCAGCAAATTAGGCAGGGACTATGGCTACACCTTC. This sequence joins TRBV21-1 and TRBJ1-2; TRBD1, as called in the table, went unchecked against the DNA. TRBV21-1 is a pseudogene segment. The length of the CDR3 is 14 residues.